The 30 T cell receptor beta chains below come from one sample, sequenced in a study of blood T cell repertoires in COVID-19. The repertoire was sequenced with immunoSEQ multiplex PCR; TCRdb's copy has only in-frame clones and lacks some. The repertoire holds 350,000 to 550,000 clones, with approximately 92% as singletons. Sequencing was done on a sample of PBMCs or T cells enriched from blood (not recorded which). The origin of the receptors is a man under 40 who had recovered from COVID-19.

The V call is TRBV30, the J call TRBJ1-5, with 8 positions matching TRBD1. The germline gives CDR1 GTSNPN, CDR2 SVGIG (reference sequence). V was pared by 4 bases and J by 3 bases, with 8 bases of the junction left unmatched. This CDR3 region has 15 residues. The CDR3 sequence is CAWTKKTGDNQPQHF. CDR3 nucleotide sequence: TGTGCCTGGACGAAAAAGACAGGGGACAATCAGCCCCAGCATTTT.

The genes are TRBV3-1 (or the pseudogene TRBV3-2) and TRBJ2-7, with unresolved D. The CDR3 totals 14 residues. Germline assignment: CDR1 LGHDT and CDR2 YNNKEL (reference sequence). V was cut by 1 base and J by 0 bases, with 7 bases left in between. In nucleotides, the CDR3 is TGTGCCAGCAGCCAAGGAGTAGACTCCTACGAGCAGTACTTC. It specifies CASSQGVDSYEQYF.

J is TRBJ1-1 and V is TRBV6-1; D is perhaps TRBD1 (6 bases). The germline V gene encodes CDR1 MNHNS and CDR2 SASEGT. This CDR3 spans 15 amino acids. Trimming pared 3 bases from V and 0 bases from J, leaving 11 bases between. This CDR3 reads CASSDTGMVNTEAFF. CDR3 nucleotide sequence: TGTGCCAGCAGTGACACAGGGATGGTGAACACTGAAGCTTTCTTT.

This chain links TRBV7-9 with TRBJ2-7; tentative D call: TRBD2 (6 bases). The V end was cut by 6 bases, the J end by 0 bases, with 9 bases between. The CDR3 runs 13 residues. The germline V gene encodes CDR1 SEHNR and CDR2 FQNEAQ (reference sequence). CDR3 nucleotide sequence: TGTGCCAGCAGTTACGGGAGCTCCTACGAGCAGTACTTC. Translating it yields CASSYGSSYEQYF. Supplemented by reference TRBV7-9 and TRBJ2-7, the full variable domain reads DTGVSQNPRHKITKRGQNVTFRCDPISEHNRLYWYRQTLGQGPEFLTYFQNEAQLEKSRLLSDRFSAERPKGSFSTLEIQRTEQGDSAMYLCASSYGSSYEQYFGPGTRLTVT.

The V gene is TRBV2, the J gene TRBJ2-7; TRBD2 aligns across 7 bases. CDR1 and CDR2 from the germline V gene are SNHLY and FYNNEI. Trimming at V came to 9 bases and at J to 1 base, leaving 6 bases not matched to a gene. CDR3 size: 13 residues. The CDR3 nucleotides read TGTGCCAGTCTAGCGGTCGCTTCCTACGAGCAGTACTTC. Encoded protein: CASLAVASYEQYF. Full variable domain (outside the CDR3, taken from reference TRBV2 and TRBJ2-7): EPEVTQTPSHQVTQMGQEVILRCVPISNHLYFYWYRQILGQKVEFLVSFYNNEISEKSEIFDDQFSVERPDGSNFTLKIRSTKLEDSAMYFCASLAVASYEQYFGPGTRLTVT.

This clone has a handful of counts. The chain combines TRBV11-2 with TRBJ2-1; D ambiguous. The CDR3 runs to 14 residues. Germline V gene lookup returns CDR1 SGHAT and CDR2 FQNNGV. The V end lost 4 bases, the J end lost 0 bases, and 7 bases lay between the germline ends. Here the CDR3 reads CASSSSSSYNEQFF. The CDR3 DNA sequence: TGTGCCAGCAGCTCCTCGAGCTCCTACAATGAGCAGTTCTTC.

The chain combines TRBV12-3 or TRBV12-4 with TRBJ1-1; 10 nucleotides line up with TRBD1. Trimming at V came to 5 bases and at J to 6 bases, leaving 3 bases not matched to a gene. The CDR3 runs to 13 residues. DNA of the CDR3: TGTGCCAGCAGTATGGACAGGGGGGCTGAAGCTTTCTTT. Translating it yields CASSMDRGAEAFF.

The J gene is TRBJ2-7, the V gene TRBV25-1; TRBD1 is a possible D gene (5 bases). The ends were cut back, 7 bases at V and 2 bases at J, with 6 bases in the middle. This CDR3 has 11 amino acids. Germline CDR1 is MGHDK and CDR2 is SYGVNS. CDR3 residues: CASTGTYEQYF. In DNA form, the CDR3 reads TGTGCCAGCACAGGGACCTACGAGCAGTACTTC.

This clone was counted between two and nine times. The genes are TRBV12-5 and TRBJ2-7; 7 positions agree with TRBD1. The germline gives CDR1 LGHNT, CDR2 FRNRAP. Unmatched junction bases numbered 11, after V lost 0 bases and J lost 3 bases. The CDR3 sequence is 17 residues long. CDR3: CASGLVGLGQGDYEQYF. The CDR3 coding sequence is TGTGCTAGTGGTTTGGTGGGCTTGGGGCAGGGGGACTACGAGCAGTACTTC.

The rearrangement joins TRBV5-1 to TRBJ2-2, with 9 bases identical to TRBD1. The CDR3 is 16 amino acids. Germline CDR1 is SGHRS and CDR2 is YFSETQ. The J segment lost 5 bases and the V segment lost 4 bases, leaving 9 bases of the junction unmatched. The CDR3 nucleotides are TGCGCCAGCAGCCTCTCCGGGACAGGGAGAACCGGGGAGCTGTTTTTT. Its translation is CASSLSGTGRTGELFF.

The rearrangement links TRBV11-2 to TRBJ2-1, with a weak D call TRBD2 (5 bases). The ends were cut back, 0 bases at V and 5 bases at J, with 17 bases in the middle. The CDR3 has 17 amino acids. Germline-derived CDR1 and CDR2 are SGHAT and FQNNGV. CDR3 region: CASSLDQWVGNNNEQFF. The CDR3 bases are TGTGCCAGCAGCTTAGATCAGTGGGTCGGGAACAACAATGAGCAGTTCTTC.

CDR3 sequence: CASSPNYGEQYF. DNA of the CDR3: TGTGCCAGCAGCCCCAACTACGGCGAGCAGTACTTC. The chain joins TRBV6-2 or TRBV6-3 to TRBJ2-7; D not resolved. The germline gives CDR1 MNHEY, CDR2 SVGEGT. There are 12 residues in the CDR3. Trimming removed 6 bases from V and 6 bases from J, with 12 bases in between.

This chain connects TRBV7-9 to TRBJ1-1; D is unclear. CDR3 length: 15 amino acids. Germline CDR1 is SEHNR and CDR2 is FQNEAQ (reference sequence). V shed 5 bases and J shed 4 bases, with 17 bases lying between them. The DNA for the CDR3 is TGTGCCAGCAGCCCTACCCAAGGGAGGGTCACTGAAGCTTTCTTT. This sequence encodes CASSPTQGRVTEAFF.

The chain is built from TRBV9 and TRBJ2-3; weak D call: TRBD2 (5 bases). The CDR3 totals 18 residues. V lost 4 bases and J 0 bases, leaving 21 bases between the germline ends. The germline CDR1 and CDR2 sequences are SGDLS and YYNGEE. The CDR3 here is CASSPDLRTGTSTDTQYF. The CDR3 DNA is TGTGCCAGCAGCCCCGACCTCCGGACGGGAACTAGCACAGATACGCAGTATTTT.

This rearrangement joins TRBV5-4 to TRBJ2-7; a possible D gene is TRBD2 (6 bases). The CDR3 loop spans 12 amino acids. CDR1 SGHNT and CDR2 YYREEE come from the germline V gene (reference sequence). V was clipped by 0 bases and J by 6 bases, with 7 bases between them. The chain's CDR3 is CASSLGLVEQYF. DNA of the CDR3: TGTGCCAGCAGCTTGGGACTAGTCGAGCAGTACTTC.

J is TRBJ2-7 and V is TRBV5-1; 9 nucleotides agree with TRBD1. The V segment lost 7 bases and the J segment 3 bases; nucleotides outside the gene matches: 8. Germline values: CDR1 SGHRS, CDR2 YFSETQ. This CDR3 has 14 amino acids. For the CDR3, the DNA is TGCGCCAGCCGTCCCGGGACAGGGCTCTACGAGCAGTACTTC. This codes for CASRPGTGLYEQYF.

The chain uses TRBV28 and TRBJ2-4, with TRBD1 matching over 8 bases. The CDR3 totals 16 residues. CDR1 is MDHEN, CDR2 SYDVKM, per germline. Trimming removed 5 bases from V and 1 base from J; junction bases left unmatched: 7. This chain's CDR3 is CASSTRQGIAKNIQYF. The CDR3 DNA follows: TGTGCCAGCAGTACCCGACAGGGGATTGCCAAAAACATTCAGTACTTC.

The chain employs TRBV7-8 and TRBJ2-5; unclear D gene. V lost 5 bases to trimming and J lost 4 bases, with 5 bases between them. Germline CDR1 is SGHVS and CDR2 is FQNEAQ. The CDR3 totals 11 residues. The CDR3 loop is CASSVLETQYF. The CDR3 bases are TGTGCCAGCAGCGTCTTAGAGACCCAGTACTTC.

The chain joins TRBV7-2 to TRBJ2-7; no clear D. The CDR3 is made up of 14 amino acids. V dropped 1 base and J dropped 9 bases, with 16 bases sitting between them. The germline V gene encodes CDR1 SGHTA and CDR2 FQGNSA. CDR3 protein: CASSLGGPTSGQYF. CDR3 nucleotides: TGTGCCAGCAGCTTAGGAGGCCCTACCTCGGGGCAGTACTTC.

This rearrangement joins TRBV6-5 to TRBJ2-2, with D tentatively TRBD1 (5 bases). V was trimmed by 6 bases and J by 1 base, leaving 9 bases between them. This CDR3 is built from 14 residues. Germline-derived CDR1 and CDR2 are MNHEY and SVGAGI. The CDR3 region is CASRQVLNTGELFF. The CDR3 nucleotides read TGTGCCAGCAGACAGGTGCTGAACACCGGGGAGCTGTTTTTT.

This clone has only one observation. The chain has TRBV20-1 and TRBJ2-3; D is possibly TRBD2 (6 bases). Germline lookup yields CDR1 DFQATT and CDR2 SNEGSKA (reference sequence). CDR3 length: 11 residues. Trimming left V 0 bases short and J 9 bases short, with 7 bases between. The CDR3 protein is CSAREGGTQYF. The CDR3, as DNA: TGCAGTGCTAGAGAGGGAGGAACGCAGTATTTT.

The CDR3 reads CASSPRSIAGEGTGELFF. The CDR3 DNA is TGTGCCAGCTCACCACGGAGCATAGCGGGAGAGGGCACCGGGGAGCTGTTTTTT. V is TRBV18 and J is TRBJ2-2, with 9 bases fitting TRBD2. Germline CDR1 is KGHSH and CDR2 is LQKENI. This CDR3 has 18 amino acids. Germline trimming cut 1 base from V and 4 bases from J; bases unmatched to any gene: 10.

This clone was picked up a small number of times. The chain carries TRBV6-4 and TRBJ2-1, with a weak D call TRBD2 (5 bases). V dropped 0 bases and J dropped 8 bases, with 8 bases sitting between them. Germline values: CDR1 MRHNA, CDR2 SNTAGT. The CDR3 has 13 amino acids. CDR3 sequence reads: CASSDSDSDEQFF. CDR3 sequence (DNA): TGTGCCAGCAGTGACTCGGACTCGGATGAGCAGTTCTTC.

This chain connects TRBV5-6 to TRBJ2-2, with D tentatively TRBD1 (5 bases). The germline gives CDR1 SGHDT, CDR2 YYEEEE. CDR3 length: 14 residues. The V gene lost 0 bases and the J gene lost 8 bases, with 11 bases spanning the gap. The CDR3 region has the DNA TGTGCCAGCAGCTTGGGACAGTTTAGGGGGGAGCTGTTTTTT. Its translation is CASSLGQFRGELFF.

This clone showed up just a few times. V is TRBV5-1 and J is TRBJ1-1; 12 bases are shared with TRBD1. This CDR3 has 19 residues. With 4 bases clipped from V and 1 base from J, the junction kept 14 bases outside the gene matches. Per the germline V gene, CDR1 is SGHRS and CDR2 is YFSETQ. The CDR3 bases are TGCGCCAGCAGCACCGAGCCGGGACAGGGGGCTGGTTGGAACACTGAAGCTTTCTTT. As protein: CASSTEPGQGAGWNTEAFF.

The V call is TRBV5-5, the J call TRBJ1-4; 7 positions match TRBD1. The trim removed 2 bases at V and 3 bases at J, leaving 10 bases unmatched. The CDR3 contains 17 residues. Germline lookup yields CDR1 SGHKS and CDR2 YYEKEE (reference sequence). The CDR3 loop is CASSFGQDWPPNEKLFF. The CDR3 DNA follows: TGTGCCAGCAGCTTTGGACAGGACTGGCCTCCTAATGAAAAACTGTTTTTT.

The CDR3 loop reads CASSKLTANTEAFF. In DNA, the CDR3 is TGTGCCAGTAGCAAATTGACAGCGAACACTGAAGCTTTCTTT. This chain connects TRBV19 to TRBJ1-1, with a weak D call TRBD1 (5 bases). The length of the CDR3 is 14 residues. Trimming pared 6 bases from V and 1 base from J, leaving 12 bases between. CDR1 and CDR2 (germline): LNHDA, SQIVND (reference sequence).

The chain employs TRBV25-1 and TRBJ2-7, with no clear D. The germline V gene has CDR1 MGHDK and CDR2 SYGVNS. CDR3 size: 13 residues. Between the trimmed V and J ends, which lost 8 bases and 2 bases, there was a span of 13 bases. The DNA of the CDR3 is TGTGCCAGCGCTGCGTTGGTGACCTACGAGCAGTACTTC. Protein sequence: CASAALVTYEQYF.

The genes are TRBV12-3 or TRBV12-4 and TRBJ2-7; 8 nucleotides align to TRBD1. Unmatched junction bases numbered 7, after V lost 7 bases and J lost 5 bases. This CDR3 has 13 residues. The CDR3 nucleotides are TGTGCCAGCACCCCCCCAGGGGGCGACGAGCAGTACTTC. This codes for CASTPPGGDEQYF.

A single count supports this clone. The CDR3 region is CASSEGDSRMSEQYF. In nucleotides, the CDR3 is TGTGCCAGCAGTGAGGGGGACTCCAGAATGAGTGAGCAGTACTTC. The rearrangement links TRBV6-1 to TRBJ2-7, with D possibly matching TRBD2 (6 bases). The CDR3 extends over 15 amino acids. The germline V gene has CDR1 MNHNS and CDR2 SASEGT. The V gene lost 3 bases and the J gene lost 7 bases, with 19 bases spanning the gap.